This passage covers 16 T cell receptor beta chains from one sample sequenced in a study of T-cell reconstitution after alpha-beta-depleted transplantation in children. Researchers prepared the TCRbeta library using unique molecular identifiers, the study reports. TCRdb fed the PCR reads into MiXCR, producing one record per CDR3 protein. The sample lists about 500,000 distinct CDR3 sequences, over 10% seen once, with around 15% in the top ten. The sample consisted of PBMCs, mostly from graft donor cells, taken 180 days after TCRalphabeta/CD19-depleted stem cell transplant. The receptors stem from a female patient aged 2 to 10 who had a stem cell transplant for aplastic anemia, so the T cells may come from the graft donor.

This clonotype was observed a single time. The chain links TRBV4-3 to TRBJ2-7, with D perhaps matching TRBD2 (7 bases). V gave up 1 base and J gave up 3 bases, with 16 bases separating them. The germline CDR1 and CDR2 sequences are LGHNA and YSLEER. CDR3 size: 16 residues. The CDR3 here is CASSQVGGQGNYEQYF. The CDR3 coding sequence is TGCGCCAGCAGCCAAGTGGGGGGGCAAGGAAACTACGAGCAGTACTTC.

V gene TRBV10-3 combines with J gene TRBJ2-7, with 9 bases lining up with TRBD1. Trimming removed 4 bases from V and 2 bases from J; junction bases left unmatched: 3. From germline, CDR1 is ENHRY and CDR2 SYGVKD. This CDR3 comprises 14 residues. The CDR3 loop reads CAISGTGAPYEQYV. The CDR3 coding sequence is TGTGCCATCAGTGGGACAGGGGCCCCCTACGAGCAGTACGTC.

The chain links TRBV2 to TRBJ2-1; possible D gene TRBD2, 5 bases. Germline lookup yields CDR1 SNHLY and CDR2 FYNNEI. V was clipped by 6 bases and J by 0 bases, with 9 bases between them. The CDR3 spans 14 residues. CDR3 sequence (DNA): TGTGCCAGCAGGGACTTTAGCTCCTACAATGAGCAGTTCTTC. This encodes CASRDFSSYNEQFF.

This chain links TRBV27 with TRBJ2-1, with 9 nucleotides matching TRBD2. The germline V gene has CDR1 MNHEY and CDR2 SMNVEV (reference sequence). The CDR3 loop spans 18 amino acids. V lost 8 bases to trimming and J lost 2 bases; unmatched junction nucleotides: 16. Written as DNA, the CDR3 is TGTGCCAGCCGGAACAGCAGGGCGCCTAGCGGGACCTACAATGAGCAGTTCTTC. It is translated as CASRNSRAPSGTYNEQFF.

This clonotype occurred a few times. The chain joins TRBV6-1 to TRBJ1-1, with 8 bases fitting TRBD1. CDR1 MNHNS and CDR2 SASEGT come from the germline V gene. Losses at the gene ends were 4 bases for V and 1 base for J; bases not matched to a gene: 8. This CDR3 is 16 amino acids long. The CDR3 sequence is CASSALAGQGNTEAFF. For the CDR3, the DNA is TGTGCCAGCAGTGCGCTTGCCGGACAGGGGAACACTGAAGCTTTCTTT.

This clonotype occurred a few times. The chain joins TRBV7-2 to TRBJ1-4; D unclear. Germline V CDR1 and CDR2: SGHTA, FQGNSA. The ends were cut back, 0 bases at V and 6 bases at J, with 14 bases in the middle. This CDR3 region has 16 residues. The CDR3 DNA reads as TGTGCCAGCAGCTTAGCGCTTTCGGACGTACATGAAAAACTGTTTTTT. It codes for CASSLALSDVHEKLFF.

This clonotype was found a few times. The V gene is TRBV6-5, the J gene TRBJ2-3, with a tentative D call TRBD2 (5 bases). This CDR3 is 14 amino acids long. Looked up from germline, CDR1 is MNHEY and CDR2 is SVGAGI. V was cut by 2 bases and J by 2 bases, with 8 bases left in between. The CDR3 region is CASSYRGVTDTQYF. For the CDR3, the DNA is TGTGCCAGCAGTTACCGGGGAGTCACAGATACGCAGTATTTT.

This chain joins TRBV7-2 and TRBJ2-2; D may correspond to TRBD1 or TRBD2 (5 bases each). The V gene lost 6 bases and the J gene lost 6 bases, with 8 bases spanning the gap. Germline V gene sequence: CDR1 SGHTA, CDR2 FQGNSA. CDR3 length: 12 amino acids. The CDR3 sequence is CASRRGSGELFF. The CDR3 DNA follows: TGTGCCAGCAGACGGGGCTCCGGGGAGCTGTTTTTT.

This clonotype was seen a handful of times. The chain carries TRBV9 and TRBJ1-5; D uncertain. The CDR3 loop spans 15 amino acids. The V gene's germline CDR1 is SGDLS and CDR2 YYNGEE. V was pared by 0 bases and J by 5 bases, with 12 bases between. As DNA, the CDR3 is TGTGCCAGCAGCGTAGGTCGAGACACACATCAGCCCCAGCATTTT. This translates into CASSVGRDTHQPQHF.

This clonotype has a count of ten or more. V and J are TRBV3-1 and TRBJ2-2; 8 nucleotides align to TRBD2. V was clipped by 7 bases and J by 4 bases; unmatched bases: 5. Looked up from germline, CDR1 is LGHDT and CDR2 is YNNKEL (reference sequence). The CDR3 covers 14 residues. CDR3 coding DNA: TGTGCCAGCACCGGGAGGGAGGGCACCGGGGAGCTGTTTTTT. Translating it yields CASTGREGTGELFF.

This clonotype has just a few counts. V usage is TRBV3-1 and J usage is TRBJ2-1, with TRBD2 matching over 14 bases. This CDR3 region has 17 residues. The V gene's germline CDR1 is LGHDT and CDR2 YNNKEL (reference sequence). J lost 5 bases, V lost 8 bases, and 11 bases had no gene match. The CDR3, as DNA: TGTGCCAGCGCCGGGACTAGCGGGAGTTCGGGACACAATGAGCAGTTCTTC. Its translation is CASAGTSGSSGHNEQFF.

The CDR3 spells CASSLPTRGGTSYEQYF. The CDR3 region has the DNA TGTGCCAGCAGCTTACCGACTAGGGGCGGGACTTCCTACGAGCAGTACTTC. The chain uses TRBV7-2 and TRBJ2-7; a possible D gene is TRBD2 (6 bases). The germline CDR1 and CDR2 sequences are SGHTA and FQGNSA. This CDR3 spans 17 amino acids. With 2 bases removed from V and 1 base from J, the gap between germline ends came to 18 bases.

A few counts support this clonotype. The chain is built from TRBV20-1 and TRBJ2-3; 10 bases map to TRBD2. CDR3 length equals 15 residues. The trim removed 3 bases at V and 3 bases at J, leaving 6 bases unmatched. Germline V CDR1 and CDR2: DFQATT, SNEGSKA (reference sequence). CDR3: CSARDLAGETDTQYF. The CDR3 DNA reads TGCAGTGCTAGGGACCTAGCGGGAGAGACAGATACGCAGTATTTT.

This clonotype was detected ten times or more. The chain recombines TRBV10-1 with TRBJ2-1; D is unresolved. The CDR3 sequence is 12 residues long. V shed 3 bases and J shed 10 bases, with 10 bases lying between them. Germline CDR1 WNHNN, CDR2 SYGVQD (reference sequence). Written as DNA, the CDR3 is TGCGCCAGCAGTGATCAGCTCCGGGAGCAGTTCTTC. This translates into CASSDQLREQFF.

The chain has TRBV4-2 and TRBJ2-1; 12 bases fit TRBD1. Germline V gene sequence: CDR1 LGHNA, CDR2 YNFKEQ. The CDR3 totals 15 residues. V lost 4 bases to trimming and J lost 8 bases; unmatched junction nucleotides: 6. As DNA, the CDR3 is TGTGCCAGCAGCCGCCCCGGGACAGGGGGCGATGAGCAGTTCTTC. This gives the protein CASSRPGTGGDEQFF.

At least ten counts were recorded for this clonotype. This rearrangement joins TRBV4-1 to TRBJ2-3; D remains unclear. Between the trimmed V and J ends, which lost 0 bases and 4 bases, there was a span of 11 bases. Germline V gene lookup returns CDR1 MGHRA and CDR2 YSYEKL. This CDR3 comprises 15 residues. Here the CDR3 reads CASSQEGSGADTQYF. The DNA of the CDR3 is TGCGCCAGCAGCCAAGAAGGATCCGGAGCAGATACGCAGTATTTT.